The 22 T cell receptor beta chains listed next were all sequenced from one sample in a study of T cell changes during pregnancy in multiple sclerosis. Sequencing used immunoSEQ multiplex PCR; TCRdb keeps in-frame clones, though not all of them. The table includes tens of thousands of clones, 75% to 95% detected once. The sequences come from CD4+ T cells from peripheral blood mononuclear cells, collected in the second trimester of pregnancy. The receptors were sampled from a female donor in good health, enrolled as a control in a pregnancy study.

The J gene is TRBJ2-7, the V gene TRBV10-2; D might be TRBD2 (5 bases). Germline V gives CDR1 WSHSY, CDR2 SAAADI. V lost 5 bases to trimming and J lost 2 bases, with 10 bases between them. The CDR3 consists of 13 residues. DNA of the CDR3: TGCGCCAGCAGTCTCGGACTCCCCTACGAGCAGTACTTC. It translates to CASSLGLPYEQYF.

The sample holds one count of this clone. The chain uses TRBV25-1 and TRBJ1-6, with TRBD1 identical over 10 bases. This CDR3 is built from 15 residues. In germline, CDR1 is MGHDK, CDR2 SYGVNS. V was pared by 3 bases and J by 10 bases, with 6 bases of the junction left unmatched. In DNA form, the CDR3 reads TGTGCCAGCAGTGAGGGGACAGGGGCTGCCTCACCCCTCCACTTT. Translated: CASSEGTGAASPLHF.

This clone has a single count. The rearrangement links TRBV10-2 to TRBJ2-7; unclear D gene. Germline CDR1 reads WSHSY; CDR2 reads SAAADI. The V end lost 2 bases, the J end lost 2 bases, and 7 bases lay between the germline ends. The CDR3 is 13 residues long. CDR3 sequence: CASSEILAYEQYF. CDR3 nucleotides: TGCGCCAGCAGTGAGATTCTAGCCTACGAGCAGTACTTC.

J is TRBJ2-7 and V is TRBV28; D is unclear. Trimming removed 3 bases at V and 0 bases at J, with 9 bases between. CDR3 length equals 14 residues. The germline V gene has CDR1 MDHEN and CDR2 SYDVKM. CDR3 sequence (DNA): TGTGCCAGCAGTTTTCTTGCGGCCTCCTACGAGCAGTACTTC. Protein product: CASSFLAASYEQYF.

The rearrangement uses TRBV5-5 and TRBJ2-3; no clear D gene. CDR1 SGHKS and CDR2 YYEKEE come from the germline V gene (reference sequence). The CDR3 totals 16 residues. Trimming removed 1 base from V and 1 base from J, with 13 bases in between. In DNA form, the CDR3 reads TGTGCCAGCAGCTTGTTATCCAAACTCGGCACAGATACGCAGTATTTT. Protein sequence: CASSLLSKLGTDTQYF.

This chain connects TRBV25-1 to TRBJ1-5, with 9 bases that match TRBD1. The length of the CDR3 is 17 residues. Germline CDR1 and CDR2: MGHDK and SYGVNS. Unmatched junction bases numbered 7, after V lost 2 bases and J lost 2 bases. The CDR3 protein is CASSESGTGRGNQPQHF. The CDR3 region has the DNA TGTGCCAGCAGTGAAAGTGGGACAGGGAGAGGCAATCAGCCCCAGCATTTT.

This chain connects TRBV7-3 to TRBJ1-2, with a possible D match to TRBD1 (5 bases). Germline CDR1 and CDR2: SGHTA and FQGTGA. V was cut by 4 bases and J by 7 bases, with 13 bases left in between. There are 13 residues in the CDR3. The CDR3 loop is CASSSTGAAGYTF. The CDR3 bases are TGTGCCAGCAGCTCAACTGGGGCGGCTGGCTACACCTTC.

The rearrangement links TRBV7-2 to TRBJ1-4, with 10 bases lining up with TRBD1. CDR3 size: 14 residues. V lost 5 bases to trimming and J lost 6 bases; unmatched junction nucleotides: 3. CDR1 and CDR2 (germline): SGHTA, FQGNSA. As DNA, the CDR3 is TGTGCCAGCAGCAGGGACAGGGGACATGAAAAACTGTTTTTT. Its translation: CASSRDRGHEKLFF. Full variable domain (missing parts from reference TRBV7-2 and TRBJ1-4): GAGVSQSPSNKVTEKGKDVELRCDPISGHTALYWYRQSLGQGLEFLIYFQGNSAPDKSGLPSDRFSAERTGGSVSTLTIQRTQQEDSAVYLCASSRDRGHEKLFFGSGTQLSVL.

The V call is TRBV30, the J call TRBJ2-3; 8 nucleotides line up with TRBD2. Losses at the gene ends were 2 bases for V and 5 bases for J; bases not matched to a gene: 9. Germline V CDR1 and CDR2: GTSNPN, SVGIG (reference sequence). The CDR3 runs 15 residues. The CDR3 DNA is TGTGCCTGGAGTTCAAGCGGGAGTGAACTAGATACGCAGTATTTT. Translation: CAWSSSGSELDTQYF.

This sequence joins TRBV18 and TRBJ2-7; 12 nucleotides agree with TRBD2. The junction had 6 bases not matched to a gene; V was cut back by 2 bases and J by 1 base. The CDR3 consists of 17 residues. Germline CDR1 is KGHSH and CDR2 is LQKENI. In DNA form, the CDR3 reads TGTGCCAGCTCACCAAGAGCCGGACTAGCGGGGTCCTACGAGCAGTACTTC. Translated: CASSPRAGLAGSYEQYF. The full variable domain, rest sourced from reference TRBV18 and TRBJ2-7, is NAGVMQNPRHLVRRRGQEARLRCSPMKGHSHVYWYRQLPEEGLKFMVYLQKENIIDESGMPKERFSAEFPKEGPSILRIQQVVRGDSAAYFCASSPRAGLAGSYEQYFGPGTRLTVT.

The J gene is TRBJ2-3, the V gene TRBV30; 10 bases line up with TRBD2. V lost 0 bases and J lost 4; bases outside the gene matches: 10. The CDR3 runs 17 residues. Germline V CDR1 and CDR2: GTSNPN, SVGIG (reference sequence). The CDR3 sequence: CAWSVASSGGRSDTQYF. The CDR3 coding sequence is TGTGCCTGGAGTGTAGCTTCTAGCGGGGGCCGATCAGATACGCAGTATTTT. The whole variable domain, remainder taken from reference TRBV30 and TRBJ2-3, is SQTIHQWPATLVQPVGSPLSLECTVEGTSNPNLYWYRQAAGRGLQLLFYSVGIGQISSEVPQNLSASRPQDRQFILSSKKLLLSDSGFYLCAWSVASSGGRSDTQYFGPGTRLTVL.

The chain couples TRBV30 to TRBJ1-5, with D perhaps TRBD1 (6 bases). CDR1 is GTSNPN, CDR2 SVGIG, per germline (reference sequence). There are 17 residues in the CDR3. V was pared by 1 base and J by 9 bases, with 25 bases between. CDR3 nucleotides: TGTGCCTGGAGTGACCCTCGGAGGACAGAGGCTAGAGGGCCCCAGCATTTT. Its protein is CAWSDPRRTEARGPQHF.

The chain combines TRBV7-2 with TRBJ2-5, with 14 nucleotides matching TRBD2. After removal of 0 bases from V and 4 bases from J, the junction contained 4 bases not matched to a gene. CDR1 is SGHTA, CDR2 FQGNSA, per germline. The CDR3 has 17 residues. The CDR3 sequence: CASSLALGLAGGETQYF. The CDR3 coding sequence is TGTGCCAGCAGCTTAGCGCTAGGACTAGCGGGGGGAGAGACCCAGTACTTC.

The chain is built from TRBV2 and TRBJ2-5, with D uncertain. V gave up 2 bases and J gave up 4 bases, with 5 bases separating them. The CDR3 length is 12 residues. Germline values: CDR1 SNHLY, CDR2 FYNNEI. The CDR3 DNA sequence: TGTGCCAGCAGTGAAAAGAGAGAGACCCAGTACTTC. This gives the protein CASSEKRETQYF.

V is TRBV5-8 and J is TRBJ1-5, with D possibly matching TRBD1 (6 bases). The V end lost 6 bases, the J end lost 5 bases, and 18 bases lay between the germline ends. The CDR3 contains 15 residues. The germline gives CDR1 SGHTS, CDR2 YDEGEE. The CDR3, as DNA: TGTGCCAGCACTGCGACGGACAGATCGTATCAGCCCCAGCATTTT. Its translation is CASTATDRSYQPQHF.

CDR3 bases: TGTGCCAGCATCTTAACCGGAGGCGGCGATGAGCAGTTCTTC. Translating gives CASILTGGGDEQFF. The chain links TRBV5-4 to TRBJ2-1, with a possible D match to TRBD2 (5 bases). The CDR3 has 14 residues. The V and J ends lost 6 bases and 8 bases respectively, with 18 bases between them. The V gene's germline CDR1 is SGHNT and CDR2 YYREEE (reference sequence). The full variable domain, in which reference TRBV5-4 and TRBJ2-1 provide the parts outside the CDR3, is ETGVTQSPTHLIKTRGQQVTLRCSSQSGHNTVSWYQQALGQGPQFIFQYYREEENGRGNFPPRFSGLQFPNYSSELNVNALELDDSALYLCASILTGGGDEQFFGPGTRLTVL.

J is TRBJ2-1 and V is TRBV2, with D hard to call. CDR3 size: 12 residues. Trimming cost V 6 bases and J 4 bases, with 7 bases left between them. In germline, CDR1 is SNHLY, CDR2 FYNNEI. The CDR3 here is CASSPGYNEQFF. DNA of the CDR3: TGTGCCAGCAGCCCAGGATACAATGAGCAGTTCTTC.

The CDR3 sequence: CASRGQAGYTGELFF. CDR3 sequence (DNA): TGTGCCAGTAGGGGACAGGCCGGATACACCGGGGAGCTGTTTTTT. V and J are TRBV19 and TRBJ2-2, with 8 bases matching TRBD1. This CDR3 spans 15 amino acids. V gave up 6 bases and J gave up 3 bases; unmatched junction bases: 6. Germline V gene lookup returns CDR1 LNHDA and CDR2 SQIVND (reference sequence).

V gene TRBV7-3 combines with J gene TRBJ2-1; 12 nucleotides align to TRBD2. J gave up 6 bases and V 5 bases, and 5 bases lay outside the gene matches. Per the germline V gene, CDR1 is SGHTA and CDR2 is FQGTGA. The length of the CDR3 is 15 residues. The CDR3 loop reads CASSILAGGFNEQFF. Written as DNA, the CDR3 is TGTGCCAGCAGCATCCTAGCGGGGGGGTTCAATGAGCAGTTCTTC. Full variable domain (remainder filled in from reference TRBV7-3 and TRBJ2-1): GAGVSQTPSNKVTEKGKYVELRCDPISGHTALYWYRQSLGQGPEFLIYFQGTGAADDSGLPNDRFFAVRPEGSVSTLKIQRTERGDSAVYLCASSILAGGFNEQFFGPGTRLTVL.

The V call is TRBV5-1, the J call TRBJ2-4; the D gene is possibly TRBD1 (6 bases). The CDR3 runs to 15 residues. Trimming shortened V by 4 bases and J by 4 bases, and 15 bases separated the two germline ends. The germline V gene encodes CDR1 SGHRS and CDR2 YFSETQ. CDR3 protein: CASSMAGADKNIQYF. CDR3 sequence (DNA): TGCGCCAGCAGCATGGCAGGGGCCGATAAAAACATTCAGTACTTC.

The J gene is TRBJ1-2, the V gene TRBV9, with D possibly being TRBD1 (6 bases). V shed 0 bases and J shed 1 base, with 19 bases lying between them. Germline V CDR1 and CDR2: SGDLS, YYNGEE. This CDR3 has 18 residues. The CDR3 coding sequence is TGTGCCAGCAGCGTAGCCTCGGACAGCCTTACGGTTAACTATGGCTACACCTTC. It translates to CASSVASDSLTVNYGYTF. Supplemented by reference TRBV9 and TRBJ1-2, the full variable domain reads DSGVTQTPKHLITATGQRVTLRCSPRSGDLSVYWYQQSLDQGLQFLIQYYNGEERAKGNILERFSAQQFPDLHSELNLSSLELGDSALYFCASSVASDSLTVNYGYTFGSGTRLTVV.

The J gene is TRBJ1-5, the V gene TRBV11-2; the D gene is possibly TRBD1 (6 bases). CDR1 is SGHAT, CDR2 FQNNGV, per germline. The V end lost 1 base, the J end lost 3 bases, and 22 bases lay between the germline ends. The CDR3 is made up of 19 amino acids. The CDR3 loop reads CASSLGVRQALTDNQPQHF. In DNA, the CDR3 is TGTGCCAGCAGCTTAGGGGTCCGACAGGCCCTTACGGACAATCAGCCCCAGCATTTT.